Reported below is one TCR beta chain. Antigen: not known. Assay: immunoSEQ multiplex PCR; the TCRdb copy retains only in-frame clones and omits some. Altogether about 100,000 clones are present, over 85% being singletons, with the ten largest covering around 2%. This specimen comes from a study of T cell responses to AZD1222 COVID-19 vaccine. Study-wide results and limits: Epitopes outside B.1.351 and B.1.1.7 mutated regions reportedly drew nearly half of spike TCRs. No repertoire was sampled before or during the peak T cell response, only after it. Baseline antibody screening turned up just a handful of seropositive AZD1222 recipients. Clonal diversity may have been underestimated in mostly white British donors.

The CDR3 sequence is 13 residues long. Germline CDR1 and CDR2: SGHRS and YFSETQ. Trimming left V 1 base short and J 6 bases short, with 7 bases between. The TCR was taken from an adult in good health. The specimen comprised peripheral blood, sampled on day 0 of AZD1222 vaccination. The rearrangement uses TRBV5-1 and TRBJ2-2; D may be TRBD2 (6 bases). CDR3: CASSLREAGELFF. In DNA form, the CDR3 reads TGCGCCAGCAGCTTGAGGGAGGCCGGGGAGCTGTTTTTT.